The rows below give T cell receptor beta chains drawn from one sample of a study of blood T cell repertoires in COVID-19. The data were produced by immunoSEQ multiplex PCR, yet TCRdb's version contains in-frame clones alone and is incomplete. Of 200,000 to 300,000 clones listed, 70% to 90% are singletons. Source material: peripheral blood. The receptor set was obtained from a man younger than 40 with active or convalescent COVID-19. Each CDR3 is given with its conserved first and last residue. Each record gives: V gene, D gene, CDR3 length, J gene, clone size, CDR3 DNA, CDR3 protein. The D gene is left open where the match is weak. Expanded clones are given a class, and other clones once, few, many or no size at all.

v_call: TRBV19; d_call: NA; cdr3_length: 14; j_call: TRBJ1-6; clone_size: NA; cdr3_nt: TGTGCCAGTAGCGTGACAGGTTCTAATTCACCCCTCCACTTT; cdr3_aa: CASSVTGSNSPLHF
v_call: TRBV9; d_call: NA; cdr3_length: 13; j_call: TRBJ1-2; clone_size: NA; cdr3_nt: TGTGCCAGCAGCGTGGGCAGGGGTGCAGATTACACCTTC; cdr3_aa: CASSVGRGADYTF
v_call: TRBV29-1; d_call: NA; cdr3_length: 11; j_call: TRBJ1-1; clone_size: NA; cdr3_nt: TGCAGCGTTGATCAGGCAGGTGAAGCTTTCTTT; cdr3_aa: CSVDQAGEAFF
v_call: TRBV5-4; d_call: TRBD1; cdr3_length: 14; j_call: TRBJ1-2; clone_size: once; cdr3_nt: TGTGCCAGCAGCTCGGGGGACAGCTCGGATGGCTACACCTTC; cdr3_aa: CASSSGDSSDGYTF
v_call: TRBV19; d_call: NA; cdr3_length: 13; j_call: TRBJ1-1; clone_size: NA; cdr3_nt: TGTGCCAGTAGGCTGACAGCGAACACTGAAGCTTTCTTT; cdr3_aa: CASRLTANTEAFF
v_call: TRBV6-5; d_call: NA; cdr3_length: 16; j_call: TRBJ2-3; clone_size: once; cdr3_nt: TGTGCCAGCAGTTACCTCACGTACGGGGATACAGATACGCAGTATTTT; cdr3_aa: CASSYLTYGDTDTQYF
v_call: TRBV6-5; d_call: NA; cdr3_length: 14; j_call: TRBJ1-2; clone_size: NA; cdr3_nt: TGTGCCAGCACTAAGAGACAGGTATCCCATGGCTACACCTTC; cdr3_aa: CASTKRQVSHGYTF
v_call: TRBV10-1; d_call: TRBD1; cdr3_length: 13; j_call: TRBJ2-7; clone_size: NA; cdr3_nt: TGCGCCAGCAGCCTCGGACAGGGCTACGAGCAGTACTTC; cdr3_aa: CASSLGQGYEQYF
v_call: TRBV6-1; d_call: NA; cdr3_length: 13; j_call: TRBJ1-5; clone_size: NA; cdr3_nt: TGTGCCAGCAGTGACAGGATCAATCAGCCCCAGCATTTT; cdr3_aa: CASSDRINQPQHF
v_call: TRBV6-5; d_call: TRBD1; cdr3_length: 14; j_call: TRBJ1-1; clone_size: NA; cdr3_nt: TGTGCCAGCAGTAAGACAGGGACGAACACTGAAGCTTTCTTT; cdr3_aa: CASSKTGTNTEAFF
v_call: TRBV10-2; d_call: TRBD1; cdr3_length: 11; j_call: TRBJ2-7; clone_size: once; cdr3_nt: TGCGCCAGCGGACAGGGGTACGAGCAGTACTTC; cdr3_aa: CASGQGYEQYF
v_call: TRBV5-1; d_call: NA; cdr3_length: 16; j_call: TRBJ2-7; clone_size: NA; cdr3_nt: TGCGCCAGCAGCCCGAAGGACTCGTCAAACTCCTACGAGCAGTACTTC; cdr3_aa: CASSPKDSSNSYEQYF
v_call: TRBV2; d_call: TRBD1; cdr3_length: 15; j_call: TRBJ1-4; clone_size: NA; cdr3_nt: TGTGCCAGCACCGGACAGGGGTTGTGGAGTGAAAAACTGTTTTTT; cdr3_aa: CASTGQGLWSEKLFF
v_call: TRBV5-5; d_call: NA; cdr3_length: 14; j_call: TRBJ2-3; clone_size: NA; cdr3_nt: TGTGCCAGCAGCTCAGGGGGGCATGGAGATACGCAGTATTTT; cdr3_aa: CASSSGGHGDTQYF
v_call: TRBV6-5; d_call: NA; cdr3_length: 15; j_call: TRBJ1-1; clone_size: NA; cdr3_nt: TGTGCCAGCAGTTACTCGTACACCCTGAACACTGAAGCTTTCTTT; cdr3_aa: CASSYSYTLNTEAFF
v_call: TRBV2; d_call: NA; cdr3_length: 14; j_call: TRBJ1-1; clone_size: many; cdr3_nt: TGTGCCAGCAGTGTAGGTAACAGAAACACTGAAGCTTTCTTT; cdr3_aa: CASSVGNRNTEAFF
v_call: TRBV4-1; d_call: NA; cdr3_length: 15; j_call: TRBJ1-1; clone_size: NA; cdr3_nt: TGCGCCAGCAGCCAATCTACGGGGGGGAACACTGAAGCTTTCTTT; cdr3_aa: CASSQSTGGNTEAFF
v_call: TRBV6-5; d_call: NA; cdr3_length: 14; j_call: TRBJ1-6; clone_size: NA; cdr3_nt: TGTGCCAGCAGCGTAAACAGGGTTGATTCACCCCTCCACTTT; cdr3_aa: CASSVNRVDSPLHF
v_call: TRBV7-9; d_call: NA; cdr3_length: 16; j_call: TRBJ1-5; clone_size: NA; cdr3_nt: TGTGCCAGCAGCTTAGCGCGAGGGGACACTAGTCAGCCCCAGCATTTT; cdr3_aa: CASSLARGDTSQPQHF
v_call: TRBV30; d_call: TRBD1; cdr3_length: 16; j_call: TRBJ2-7; clone_size: NA; cdr3_nt: TGTGCCTGGAGTGGAAGTACAGGGGCGCCAACCTACGAGCAGTACTTC; cdr3_aa: CAWSGSTGAPTYEQYF
v_call: TRBV7-6; d_call: TRBD2; cdr3_length: 18; j_call: TRBJ2-3; clone_size: NA; cdr3_nt: TGTGCCAGCAGCTTAGGGGGCCCTAGCGGGGATAGCACAGATACGCAGTATTTT; cdr3_aa: CASSLGGPSGDSTDTQYF
v_call: TRBV2; d_call: NA; cdr3_length: 15; j_call: TRBJ2-3; clone_size: once; cdr3_nt: TGTGCCAGCAGGGGGACAGCGGGGGTCACAGATACGCAGTATTTT; cdr3_aa: CASRGTAGVTDTQYF
v_call: TRBV6-6; d_call: NA; cdr3_length: 13; j_call: TRBJ2-7; clone_size: few; cdr3_nt: TGTGCCAGCGATCCGGGGAACTCCTACGAGCAGTACTTC; cdr3_aa: CASDPGNSYEQYF
v_call: TRBV11-2; d_call: NA; cdr3_length: 14; j_call: TRBJ2-7; clone_size: NA; cdr3_nt: TGTGCCAGCATAGGCGAGACTCCAAATGGGGAGCAGTACTTC; cdr3_aa: CASIGETPNGEQYF
v_call: TRBV7-9; d_call: NA; cdr3_length: 12; j_call: TRBJ2-1; clone_size: NA; cdr3_nt: TGTGCCAGCAGCTTAGCCGACAATGAGCAGTTCTTC; cdr3_aa: CASSLADNEQFF
v_call: TRBV7-9; d_call: NA; cdr3_length: 16; j_call: TRBJ1-3; clone_size: NA; cdr3_nt: TGTGCCAGCAGCTCCCTGACAGCCCTCTCTGGAAACACCATATATTTT; cdr3_aa: CASSSLTALSGNTIYF
v_call: TRBV3-1/TRBV3-2; d_call: NA; cdr3_length: 13; j_call: TRBJ2-7; clone_size: NA; cdr3_nt: TGTGCCAGCAGCCCCCAGGCTACCTACGAGCAGTACTTC; cdr3_aa: CASSPQATYEQYF
v_call: TRBV4-1; d_call: NA; cdr3_length: 14; j_call: TRBJ2-3; clone_size: NA; cdr3_nt: TGCGCCAGCAGCCAACTACCTCTAACAGATACGCAGTATTTT; cdr3_aa: CASSQLPLTDTQYF
v_call: TRBV24-1; d_call: NA; cdr3_length: 16; j_call: TRBJ1-1; clone_size: NA; cdr3_nt: TGTGCCACCAGTGATGTACCCAGGGGCGTTAGGACTGAAGCTTTCTTT; cdr3_aa: CATSDVPRGVRTEAFF
v_call: TRBV3-1/TRBV3-2; d_call: NA; cdr3_length: 12; j_call: TRBJ1-2; clone_size: NA; cdr3_nt: TGTGCCAGCAGCCAGAACAGGGACGGCTACACCTTC; cdr3_aa: CASSQNRDGYTF
v_call: TRBV7-6; d_call: NA; cdr3_length: 16; j_call: TRBJ2-1; clone_size: NA; cdr3_nt: TGTGCCAGCAGCTCTCAGGCGGGGGCGGCTGACAATGAGCAGTTCTTC; cdr3_aa: CASSSQAGAADNEQFF
v_call: TRBV30; d_call: TRBD2; cdr3_length: 16; j_call: TRBJ2-1; clone_size: NA; cdr3_nt: TGTGCCTGGAGTGGACTTTTCGGGGGGGCGGTATATGAGCAGTTCTTC; cdr3_aa: CAWSGLFGGAVYEQFF
v_call: TRBV7-8; d_call: TRBD1; cdr3_length: 18; j_call: TRBJ1-6; clone_size: NA; cdr3_nt: TGTGCCAGCAGCGTAATTCACCCCCGGGACAGCCATAATTCACCCCTCCACTTT; cdr3_aa: CASSVIHPRDSHNSPLHF
v_call: TRBV2; d_call: NA; cdr3_length: 14; j_call: TRBJ1-3; clone_size: NA; cdr3_nt: TGTGCCAGCATGCGGGAGGACTCTGGAAACACCATATATTTT; cdr3_aa: CASMREDSGNTIYF
v_call: TRBV7-2; d_call: TRBD1; cdr3_length: 17; j_call: TRBJ1-2; clone_size: NA; cdr3_nt: TGTGCCAGCAGCTTACAAGCTCCCGGGACAGGGTTCTATGGCTACACCTTC; cdr3_aa: CASSLQAPGTGFYGYTF
v_call: TRBV5-4; d_call: TRBD1; cdr3_length: 13; j_call: TRBJ1-1; clone_size: NA; cdr3_nt: TGTGCCAGCAGCCTCCCCGTAGGACAGGCTTGCTCCTTT; cdr3_aa: CASSLPVGQACSF
v_call: TRBV19; d_call: NA; cdr3_length: 13; j_call: TRBJ2-1; clone_size: NA; cdr3_nt: TGTGCCAGTAATGACTACCCAACCCAAGAGCAGTTCTTC; cdr3_aa: CASNDYPTQEQFF
v_call: TRBV6-1; d_call: TRBD2; cdr3_length: 17; j_call: TRBJ2-7; clone_size: NA; cdr3_nt: TGTGCCAGCAGTGAAGCCCCCTACAGCGGGGGATCCTACGAGCAGTACTTC; cdr3_aa: CASSEAPYSGGSYEQYF
v_call: TRBV4-3; d_call: NA; cdr3_length: 16; j_call: TRBJ1-5; clone_size: once; cdr3_nt: TGCGCCAGCAGCCAATCCACTGGCGGGGTAAGTCAGCCCCAGCATTTT; cdr3_aa: CASSQSTGGVSQPQHF
v_call: TRBV7-2; d_call: TRBD1; cdr3_length: 15; j_call: TRBJ1-4; clone_size: NA; cdr3_nt: TGTGCCAGCAGCCAAAACAGGGGGTCTAATGAAAAACTGTTTTTT; cdr3_aa: CASSQNRGSNEKLFF
v_call: TRBV5-4; d_call: NA; cdr3_length: 16; j_call: TRBJ2-6; clone_size: NA; cdr3_nt: TGTGCCAGCAGCAGCAGACAAAATTCCGGGGCCAACGTCCTGACTTTC; cdr3_aa: CASSSRQNSGANVLTF
v_call: TRBV29-1; d_call: TRBD1; cdr3_length: 14; j_call: TRBJ1-1; clone_size: NA; cdr3_nt: TGCAGCGTATTCGGGGCAGGGGGGCACACTGAAGCTTTCTTT; cdr3_aa: CSVFGAGGHTEAFF
v_call: TRBV7-6; d_call: NA; cdr3_length: 15; j_call: TRBJ1-4; clone_size: NA; cdr3_nt: TGTGCCAGCAGCTTAGACAGACTATATAATGAAAAACTGTTTTTT; cdr3_aa: CASSLDRLYNEKLFF
v_call: TRBV4-3; d_call: NA; cdr3_length: 14; j_call: TRBJ1-2; clone_size: NA; cdr3_nt: TGCGCCAGCAGCCAAGACAGTTCTTTCTATGGCTACACCTTC; cdr3_aa: CASSQDSSFYGYTF
v_call: TRBV11-2; d_call: NA; cdr3_length: 16; j_call: TRBJ1-1; clone_size: once; cdr3_nt: TGTGCCAGCAGCTTTTTGGAAGGGGGAGAGAACACTGAAGCTTTCTTT; cdr3_aa: CASSFLEGGENTEAFF
v_call: TRBV5-1; d_call: TRBD1; cdr3_length: 18; j_call: TRBJ1-2; clone_size: NA; cdr3_nt: TGCGCCAGCAGCTTCGACGGCTACCGGACAGGGTACTCCTATGGCTACACCTTC; cdr3_aa: CASSFDGYRTGYSYGYTF
v_call: TRBV12-3/TRBV12-4; d_call: NA; cdr3_length: 12; j_call: TRBJ1-6; clone_size: NA; cdr3_nt: TGTGCCAGCAGGTTCCGGGGGTCACCCCTCCACTTT; cdr3_aa: CASRFRGSPLHF
v_call: TRBV28; d_call: NA; cdr3_length: 15; j_call: TRBJ1-2; clone_size: NA; cdr3_nt: TGTGCCAGCAGGCCTAGACAGGAAATAGTCTATGGCTACACCTTC; cdr3_aa: CASRPRQEIVYGYTF
v_call: TRBV5-1; d_call: TRBD1; cdr3_length: 14; j_call: TRBJ2-7; clone_size: NA; cdr3_nt: TGCGCCAGCAGCGTCGGTCAGGGGGCTTACGAGCAGTACTTC; cdr3_aa: CASSVGQGAYEQYF
v_call: TRBV11-2; d_call: NA; cdr3_length: 15; j_call: TRBJ2-3; clone_size: NA; cdr3_nt: TGTGCCAGCAGCCGCGGGCGGGTTAGCACAGATACGCAGTATTTT; cdr3_aa: CASSRGRVSTDTQYF
v_call: TRBV12-3/TRBV12-4; d_call: NA; cdr3_length: 12; j_call: TRBJ2-7; clone_size: NA; cdr3_nt: TGTGCCAGCAGTTTTGACACCTACGAGCAGTACTTC; cdr3_aa: CASSFDTYEQYF
v_call: TRBV4-2; d_call: TRBD2; cdr3_length: 16; j_call: TRBJ2-1; clone_size: NA; cdr3_nt: TGTGCCAGCAGCAAGAACGTCTTGGGGAGGGTAGATGAGCAGTTCTTC; cdr3_aa: CASSKNVLGRVDEQFF
v_call: TRBV4-1; d_call: NA; cdr3_length: 13; j_call: TRBJ2-3; clone_size: NA; cdr3_nt: TGCGCCAGCAGCCAAGGTAACACAGATACGCAGTATTTT; cdr3_aa: CASSQGNTDTQYF
v_call: TRBV5-4; d_call: TRBD1; cdr3_length: 14; j_call: TRBJ1-4; clone_size: NA; cdr3_nt: TGTGCCAGCAGCTTGTGGACAGGGAATGAAAAACTGTTTTTT; cdr3_aa: CASSLWTGNEKLFF
v_call: TRBV27; d_call: TRBD1; cdr3_length: 14; j_call: TRBJ2-1; clone_size: NA; cdr3_nt: TGTGCCAGCAGTTCAAGACAGGGGGGGGATGAGCAGTTCTTC; cdr3_aa: CASSSRQGGDEQFF